The 5 T cell receptor beta chains given below trace back to one sample, sequenced in a study of response to subunit inactivated influenza vaccine. TCRdb fed the RT-PCR reads into MiXCR, producing one record per CDR3 protein. The sample lists about 620,000 distinct CDR3 sequences, over 9.5% occurring once. Specimen: PBMCs from blood, collected on the day of vaccination. Every receptor here comes from a man over 45 who received an inactivated influenza vaccine.

This clonotype was counted between two and nine times. This chain joins TRBV5-1 and TRBJ1-4; unclear D gene. The V end was cut by 2 bases, the J end by 8 bases, with 7 bases between. Germline V gene data show CDR1 as SGHRS and CDR2 as YFSETQ. The CDR3 covers 12 residues. DNA of the CDR3: TGCGCCAGCAGCTTAACGCGGGAAAAACTGTTTTTT. Protein: CASSLTREKLFF. The full variable domain, rest sourced from reference TRBV5-1 and TRBJ1-4, is KAGVTQTPRYLIKTRGQQVTLSCSPISGHRSVSWYQQTPGQGLQFLFEYFSETQRNKGNFPGRFSGRQFSNSRSEMNVSTLELGDSALYLCASSLTREKLFFGSGTQLSVL.

The chain is built from TRBV4-2 and TRBJ2-1; 10 nucleotides align to TRBD2. The V gene end was trimmed by 4 bases and the J gene end by 2 bases; junction bases not matched to a gene: 8. CDR3 length: 17 residues. CDR1 and CDR2 (germline): LGHNA, YNFKEQ. The CDR3, as DNA: TGTGCCAGCAGCCCCACCCCCGGACTAGCGGCCTACAATGAGCAGTTCTTC. Encoded protein: CASSPTPGLAAYNEQFF.

In this sample, this clonotype turned up a few times. This chain uses TRBV10-3 with TRBJ2-3, with 7 bases identical to TRBD1. The CDR3 has 13 residues. Germline assignment: CDR1 ENHRY and CDR2 SYGVKD. V lost 6 bases and J lost 6; bases outside the gene matches: 6. The CDR3 DNA reads TGTGCCATCAGACAGGGGCTCGTGGATACGCAGTATTTT. As protein: CAIRQGLVDTQYF.

J is TRBJ1-2 and V is TRBV10-3; possible D gene TRBD1, 5 bases. CDR3 size: 15 residues. Germline CDR1 ENHRY, CDR2 SYGVKD. V lost 5 bases and J lost 4, with 17 bases in between. CDR3 DNA sequence: TGTGCCATCAGTCCCCGACAGCACGGCTCCTATGGCTACACCTTC. Amino acids: CAISPRQHGSYGYTF.

This chain links TRBV10-3 with TRBJ2-1; 7 bases agree with TRBD1. CDR3 length: 17 amino acids. V gave up 3 bases and J gave up 6 bases; unmatched junction bases: 14. Germline V gene sequence: CDR1 ENHRY, CDR2 SYGVKD. CDR3 sequence (DNA): TGTGCCATCAGTGAATCGACAGGGCGTCGGATCGGCAATGAGCAGTTCTTC. Translation gives CAISESTGRRIGNEQFF.